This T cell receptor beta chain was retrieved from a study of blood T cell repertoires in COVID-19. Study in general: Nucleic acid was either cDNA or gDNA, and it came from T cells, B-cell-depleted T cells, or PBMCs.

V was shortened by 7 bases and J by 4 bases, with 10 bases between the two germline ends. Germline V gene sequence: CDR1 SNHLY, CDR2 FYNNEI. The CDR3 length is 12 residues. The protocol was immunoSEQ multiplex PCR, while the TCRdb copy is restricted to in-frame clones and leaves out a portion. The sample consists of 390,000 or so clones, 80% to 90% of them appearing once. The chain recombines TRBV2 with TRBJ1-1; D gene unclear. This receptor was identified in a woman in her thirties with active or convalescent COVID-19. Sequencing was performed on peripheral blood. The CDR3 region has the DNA TGTGCCAGCAACGGTTTCGTCACTGAAGCTTTCTTT. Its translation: CASNGFVTEAFF. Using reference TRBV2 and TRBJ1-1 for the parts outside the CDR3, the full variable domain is EPEVTQTPSHQVTQMGQEVILRCVPISNHLYFYWYRQILGQKVEFLVSFYNNEISEKSEIFDDQFSVERPDGSNFTLKIRSTKLEDSAMYFCASNGFVTEAFFGQGTRLTVV.